This TCR beta chain was recovered during a study of CD8 T cells in ankylosing spondylitis. Study-wide findings and caveats: Seemingly characteristic of ankylosing spondylitis blood was a TCR beta motif consisting of about 8 highly homologous variants.

TCRdb itself ran the 5' RACE reads through MiXCR, one entry per CDR3 protein. The profile shows 220,000 or so distinct CDR3 sequences, around 17% of them singletons. Germline CDR1 is SQVTM and CDR2 is ANQGSEA. V dropped 4 bases and J dropped 4 bases, with 7 bases sitting between them. The CDR3 totals 11 residues. Worth noting for this clonotype: Its antigen is as yet unknown.

The rearrangement uses TRBV29-1 and TRBJ2-5; D is uncertain. The sequence was collected from a male donor with ankylosing spondylitis. The sequencing input was blood, either unsorted or a sorted T cell fraction (not recorded which). This CDR3 is CSVVAPETQYF. CDR3 DNA sequence: TGCAGCGTTGTAGCCCCAGAGACCCAGTACTTC.